This T cell receptor (beta chain) came from a study of blood T cell repertoires in COVID-19. Method: immunoSEQ multiplex PCR; TCRdb's copy keeps in-frame clones and lacks some. Altogether approximately 180,000 clones are present, approximately 90% being singletons, with the ten largest covering about 4.2%. CDR3 length equals 19 residues. Unmatched junction bases numbered 16, after V lost 0 bases and J lost 7 bases. Germline lookup yields CDR1 LGHNA and CDR2 YSLEER. Specimen: peripheral blood. The V call is TRBV4-3, the J call TRBJ1-5; 9 nucleotides match TRBD1. The sequence was collected from a human donor in a cohort sampled during active COVID-19. CDR3 in DNA: TGCGCCAGCAGCCAAGATGTCGTGCGCGGGACAGGGATCGGGCAGCCCCAGCATTTT. Encoded protein: CASSQDVVRGTGIGQPQHF.